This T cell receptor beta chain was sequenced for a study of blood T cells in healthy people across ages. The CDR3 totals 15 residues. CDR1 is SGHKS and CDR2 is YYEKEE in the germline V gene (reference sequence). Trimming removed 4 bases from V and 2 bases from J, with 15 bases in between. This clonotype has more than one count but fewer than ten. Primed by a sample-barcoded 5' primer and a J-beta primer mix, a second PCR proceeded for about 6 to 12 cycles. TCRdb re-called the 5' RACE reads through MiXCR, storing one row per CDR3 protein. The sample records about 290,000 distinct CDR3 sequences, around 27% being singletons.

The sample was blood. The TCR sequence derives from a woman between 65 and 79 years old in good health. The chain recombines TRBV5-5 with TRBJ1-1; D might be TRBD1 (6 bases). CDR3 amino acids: CASSGSGTLNTEAFF. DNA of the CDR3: TGTGCCAGCAGCGGGTCCGGGACACTTAACACTGAAGCTTTCTTT.